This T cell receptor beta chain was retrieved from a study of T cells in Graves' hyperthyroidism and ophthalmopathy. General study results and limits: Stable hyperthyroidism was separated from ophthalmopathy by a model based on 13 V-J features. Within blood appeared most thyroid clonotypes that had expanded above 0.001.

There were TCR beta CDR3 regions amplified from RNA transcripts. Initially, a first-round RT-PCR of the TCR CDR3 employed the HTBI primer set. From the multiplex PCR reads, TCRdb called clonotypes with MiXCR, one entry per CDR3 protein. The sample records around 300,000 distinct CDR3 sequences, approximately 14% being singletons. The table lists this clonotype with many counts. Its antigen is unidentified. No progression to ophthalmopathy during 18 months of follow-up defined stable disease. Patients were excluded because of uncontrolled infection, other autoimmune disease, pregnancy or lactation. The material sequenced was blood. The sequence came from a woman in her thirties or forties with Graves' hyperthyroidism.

CDR3 in DNA: TGTGCCAGCAGCTTTGAGGTGGAGCTGTTTTTT. It encodes CASSFEVELFF. This chain links TRBV7-2 with TRBJ2-2, with no clear D. Germline values: CDR1 SGHTA, CDR2 FQGNSA. The CDR3 runs 11 residues. Trimming stripped 3 bases from V and 10 bases from J, with 6 bases between.